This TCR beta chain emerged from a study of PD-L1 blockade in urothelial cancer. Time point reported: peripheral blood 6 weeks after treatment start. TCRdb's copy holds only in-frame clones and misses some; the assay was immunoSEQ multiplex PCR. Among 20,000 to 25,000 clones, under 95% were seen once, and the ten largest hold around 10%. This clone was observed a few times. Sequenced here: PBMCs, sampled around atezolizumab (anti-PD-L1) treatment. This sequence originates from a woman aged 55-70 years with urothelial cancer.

The CDR3: CASSYTTDTQYF. CDR3 coding DNA: TGTGCCAGCAGCTACACCACAGATACGCAGTATTTT. The chain is built from TRBV5-6 and TRBJ2-3; D remains ambiguous. This CDR3 comprises 12 residues. V lost 3 bases to trimming and J lost 2 bases, with 4 bases between them. Germline V gene lookup returns CDR1 SGHDT and CDR2 YYEEEE.